This T cell receptor beta chain was identified in a study of blood T cell repertoires in COVID-19. Study-wide background: Sources were T cells, B-cell-depleted T cells, or PBMCs; the material itself was cDNA or gDNA.

This CDR3 has 13 residues. Losses at the gene ends were 5 bases for V and 8 bases for J; bases not matched to a gene: 6. The germline V gene has CDR1 SGHRS and CDR2 YFSETQ. Profiling relied on immunoSEQ multiplex PCR, and the TCRdb table lists in-frame clones only, not all of them. Of about 140,000 clones in the sample, 70% to 80% were seen once. The sequence derives from a man aged 55 to 70 with acute or convalescent COVID-19. What was sequenced was peripheral blood. The rearrangement uses TRBV5-1 and TRBJ1-2, with 10 bases aligning to TRBD1. The CDR3 region is CASSLGTGDGYTF. CDR3 DNA: TGCGCCAGCAGTCTCGGGACAGGGGACGGCTACACCTTC. The variable domain in full, completed from reference TRBV5-1 and TRBJ1-2, reads KAGVTQTPRYLIKTRGQQVTLSCSPISGHRSVSWYQQTPGQGLQFLFEYFSETQRNKGNFPGRFSGRQFSNSRSEMNVSTLELGDSALYLCASSLGTGDGYTFGSGTRLTVV.